These 3 T cell receptor beta chains originate from one sample sequenced in a study of sequential checkpoint blockade in melanoma. Repertoires were generated with immunoSEQ multiplex PCR, while TCRdb's copy carries only in-frame clones and drops some. The sample contains some 4,100 clones, around 19% of which appear only once. As for treatment: randomized to nivolumab then ipilimumab (arm A) or the reverse (arm B). Sequencing used tumor tissue (inferred from file names), obtained from a patient given nivolumab and ipilimumab in sequence. These receptors were collected from a human patient with melanoma. Some clones in this sample may be carry-over from other donors' samples.

This clone was counted many times. V usage is TRBV11-3 and J usage is TRBJ2-2; TRBD2 agrees at 11 bases. Germline loops: CDR1 SGHNT, CDR2 YENEEA. V lost 3 bases to trimming and J lost 4 bases; unmatched junction nucleotides: 1. The CDR3 length is 15 residues. CDR3 loop: CASSFTSGGTGELFF. CDR3 sequence (DNA): TGTGCCAGCAGCTTTACTAGCGGGGGCACCGGGGAGCTGTTTTTT.

The chain combines TRBV11-3 with TRBJ2-5; TRBD2 agrees at 8 bases. Germline loops: CDR1 SGHNT, CDR2 YENEEA. The ends lost 5 bases at V and 5 bases at J; junction bases unmatched: 13. The CDR3 is 16 amino acids. The CDR3 protein is CASSVNSGAWWETQYF. The CDR3 coding sequence is TGTGCCAGCAGCGTCAATAGCGGGGCCTGGTGGGAGACCCAGTACTTC.

The rearrangement links TRBV6-8 to TRBJ2-6, with 9 bases fitting TRBD1. The trim removed 6 bases at V and 1 base at J, leaving 10 bases unmatched. The germline CDR1 and CDR2 sequences are MNHGY and SAAAGT. This CDR3 is 18 amino acids long. The CDR3 reads CASSYFGDRVSGANVLTF. CDR3 coding DNA: TGTGCCAGCAGCTATTTTGGGGACAGGGTTTCTGGGGCCAACGTCCTGACTTTC.